Below are 24 T cell receptor beta chains sequenced from a single sample in a study of cytomegalovirus exposure and HLA in healthy donors. PCR amplification relied on 60 Vbeta primers (plus 13 Jbeta primers). Here immunoSEQ multiplex PCR was the method, and the copy in TCRdb shows in-frame clones only, minus some. Of around 110,000 clones in the sample, around 61% were seen once. Sequenced: PBMCs. Receptor source: a woman aged 25-40 years in good health and CMV-seronegative.

The chain recombines TRBV5-1 with TRBJ2-7; 7 nucleotides line up with TRBD2. Germline trimming cut 1 base from V and 2 bases from J; bases unmatched to any gene: 6. The germline CDR1 and CDR2 sequences are SGHRS and YFSETQ. This CDR3 has 15 residues. The CDR3 region has the DNA TGCGCCAGCAGCTTGTTGCGGGAGAAAACCTACGAGCAGTACTTC. Amino acids: CASSLLREKTYEQYF.

V and J are TRBV18 and TRBJ2-7; 7 bases line up with TRBD1. Germline CDR1 is KGHSH and CDR2 is LQKENI. J was trimmed by 1 base and V by 3 bases; bases with no gene match: 9. The CDR3 loop spans 16 amino acids. The CDR3 bases are TGTGCCAGCTCACCTAAACCTCCAGGGGGATCCTACGAGCAGTACTTC. It encodes CASSPKPPGGSYEQYF. The full variable domain, with the rest looked up from reference TRBV18 and TRBJ2-7, is NAGVMQNPRHLVRRRGQEARLRCSPMKGHSHVYWYRQLPEEGLKFMVYLQKENIIDESGMPKERFSAEFPKEGPSILRIQQVVRGDSAAYFCASSPKPPGGSYEQYFGPGTRLTVT.

The gene calls are TRBV15 and TRBJ2-7, with D unclear. The CDR3 extends over 14 amino acids. V was clipped by 0 bases and J by 3 bases, with 9 bases between them. CDR1 is LNHNV, CDR2 YYDKDF, per germline (reference sequence). CDR3 nucleotide sequence: TGTGCCACCAGCAGAGATAAACCCAGCTACGAGCAGTACTTC. Translating gives CATSRDKPSYEQYF. The full variable domain, its missing parts supplied by reference TRBV15 and TRBJ2-7, is DAMVIQNPRYQVTQFGKPVTLSCSQTLNHNVMYWYQQKSSQAPKLLFHYYDKDFNNEADTPDNFQSRRPNTSFCFLDIRSPGLGDTAMYLCATSRDKPSYEQYFGPGTRLTVT.

The J gene is TRBJ1-2, the V gene TRBV2; D is unresolved. CDR3 size: 16 residues. The ends were cut back, 0 bases at V and 4 bases at J, with 15 bases in the middle. CDR1 is SNHLY, CDR2 FYNNEI, per germline. The CDR3, as DNA: TGTGCCAGCAGTGAAGCTATAGCGGAAATAACCTATGGCTACACCTTC. Protein product: CASSEAIAEITYGYTF.

The chain recombines TRBV27 with TRBJ2-7; 12 bases fit TRBD2. V lost 6 bases, J lost 4 bases, and 1 base stayed unmatched. This CDR3 has 13 residues. CDR1 is MNHEY, CDR2 SMNVEV, per germline (reference sequence). CDR3 in DNA: TGTGCCAGCAGGACTAGCGGGAGTTACGAGCAGTACTTC. Residues: CASRTSGSYEQYF.

A few counts support this clone. The chain has TRBV4-3 and TRBJ2-5; 7 nucleotides align to TRBD1. The DNA end is a closer match to TRBJ2-7, so the J assignment may be wrong. CDR3 length: 17 residues. The germline V gene has CDR1 LGHNA and CDR2 YSLEER. The CDR3 loop is CASSQDRGRDSSYEQYF. In DNA form, the CDR3 reads TGCGCCAGCAGCCAAGATAGAGGAAGGGACAGTTCCTACGAGCAGTACTTC.

This chain links TRBV7-2 with TRBJ2-7; 11 positions agree with TRBD2. CDR1 and CDR2 (germline): SGHTA, FQGNSA. Trimming at V came to 1 base and at J to 6 bases, leaving 5 bases not matched to a gene. This CDR3 is built from 15 residues. This CDR3 is CASSLVVTSGTEQYF. The DNA of the CDR3 is TGTGCCAGCAGCTTAGTGGTGACTAGCGGGACCGAGCAGTACTTC. Full variable domain (rest looked up from reference TRBV7-2 and TRBJ2-7): GAGVSQSPSNKVTEKGKDVELRCDPISGHTALYWYRQSLGQGLEFLIYFQGNSAPDKSGLPSDRFSAERTGGSVSTLTIQRTQQEDSAVYLCASSLVVTSGTEQYFGPGTRLTVT.

V gene TRBV11-3 combines with J gene TRBJ2-3; TRBD1 agrees at 10 bases. Per the germline V gene, CDR1 is SGHNT and CDR2 is YENEEA. The CDR3 loop spans 13 amino acids. V shed 5 bases and J 14 bases; nucleotides not matched to a gene: 10. CDR3 sequence: CASSLGTGDHPYF. CDR3 DNA: TGTGCCAGCAGCCTCGGGACAGGGGATCACCCGTATTTT.

This clone was seen only once. The V gene is TRBV7-9, the J gene TRBJ1-1, with D possibly TRBD1 on 6 matching bases. Trimming shortened V by 5 bases and J by 0 bases, and 19 bases separated the two germline ends. Germline CDR1 and CDR2: SEHNR and FQNEAQ (reference sequence). The CDR3 has 17 residues. CDR3 coding DNA: TGTGCCAGCAGCCCTCGGACAGTTTCACATATGAACACTGAAGCTTTCTTT. The encoded protein is CASSPRTVSHMNTEAFF.

This clone was detected a few times. This rearrangement joins TRBV7-9 to TRBJ2-3; TRBD1 matches at 9 bases. V shed 3 bases and J 2 bases; nucleotides not matched to a gene: 3. The germline V gene has CDR1 SEHNR and CDR2 FQNEAQ (reference sequence). The CDR3 has 15 residues. In nucleotides, the CDR3 is TGTGCCAGCAGCTTTCCACAGGGGGCCACAGATACGCAGTATTTT. Its protein product is CASSFPQGATDTQYF.

This clone was counted a few times. V gene TRBV7-2 combines with J gene TRBJ1-1; 9 bases agree with TRBD1. V was clipped by 3 bases and J by 5 bases; unmatched bases: 4. The CDR3 is 14 residues long. In germline, CDR1 is SGHTA, CDR2 FQGNSA. The CDR3 here is CASSFRDRETEAFF. CDR3 DNA: TGTGCCAGCAGCTTCCGGGACAGGGAGACTGAAGCTTTCTTT.

This clone has more than one count but fewer than ten. The chain is built from TRBV2 and TRBJ1-4; 7 bases align to TRBD1. The CDR3 sequence is 13 residues long. The trim removed 6 bases at V and 6 bases at J, leaving 4 bases unmatched. The germline CDR1 and CDR2 sequences are SNHLY and FYNNEI. CDR3 coding DNA: TGTGCCAGCAGGCGAGACAGGGATGAAAAACTGTTTTTT. Protein: CASRRDRDEKLFF.

This clone was detected a few times. This chain links TRBV4-2 with TRBJ2-7, with a tentative D call TRBD1 (6 bases). V lost 4 bases and J lost 3, with 16 bases in between. This CDR3 has 15 amino acids. Germline loops: CDR1 LGHNA, CDR2 YNFKEQ. CDR3 nucleotide sequence: TGTGCCAGCAGCCGAGGGGTCAGGGGTAACTACGAGCAGTACTTC. This encodes CASSRGVRGNYEQYF.

The rearrangement joins TRBV13 to TRBJ1-4, with D unclear. Per germline, CDR1 PRHDT and CDR2 FYEKMQ (reference sequence). V was shortened by 3 bases and J by 7 bases, with 9 bases between the two germline ends. The length of the CDR3 is 13 residues. CDR3 sequence reads: CASSFRRGEKLFF. DNA for the CDR3: TGTGCCAGCAGCTTTAGACGAGGTGAAAAACTGTTTTTT.

The chain uses TRBV5-8 and TRBJ1-5; 8 bases map to TRBD1. Germline values: CDR1 SGHTS, CDR2 YDEGEE. Trimming at V came to 0 bases and at J to 2 bases, leaving 7 bases not matched to a gene. This CDR3 spans 17 amino acids. The CDR3 DNA reads as TGTGCCAGCAGCTTGGTCCAGGGGGCTTGGGGCAATCAGCCCCAGCATTTT. Encoded protein: CASSLVQGAWGNQPQHF.

The CDR3 reads CASSYLGGLGEAFF. The DNA of the CDR3 is TGTGCCAGCAGTTACCTCGGGGGATTGGGTGAAGCTTTCTTT. V is TRBV6-5 and J is TRBJ1-1; tentative D call: TRBD1 (5 bases). Trimming took 2 bases from V and 7 from J, leaving 14 bases between them. The CDR3 runs 14 residues. Germline V CDR1 and CDR2: MNHEY, SVGAGI.

This clone was seen only a few times. The rearrangement links TRBV28 to TRBJ1-2; 8 nucleotides align to TRBD1. Per germline, CDR1 MDHEN and CDR2 SYDVKM. Germline trimming cut 4 bases from V and 8 bases from J; bases unmatched to any gene: 9. The CDR3 has 14 amino acids. CDR3 sequence: CASSSGQDTRGYTF. The CDR3, as DNA: TGTGCCAGCAGTTCGGGACAGGATACGCGGGGCTACACCTTC.

The CDR3 reads CASSLVIVQGAGETQYF. The CDR3, as DNA: TGTGCCAGCAGCTTAGTTATCGTACAGGGGGCCGGAGAGACCCAGTACTTC. The chain joins TRBV7-9 to TRBJ2-5; 9 bases fit TRBD1. The CDR3 extends over 17 amino acids. Germline values: CDR1 SEHNR, CDR2 FQNEAQ (reference sequence). V lost 1 base to trimming and J lost 4 bases; unmatched junction nucleotides: 10.

The chain recombines TRBV28 with TRBJ2-5, with 8 bases lining up with TRBD1. Germline CDR1 reads MDHEN; CDR2 reads SYDVKM. With 5 bases clipped from V and 3 bases from J, the junction kept 5 bases outside the gene matches. The CDR3 is made up of 14 amino acids. DNA for the CDR3: TGTGCCAGCAGTGGCAGGGGGCGCGAAGAGACCCAGTACTTC. This encodes CASSGRGREETQYF.

CDR3 sequence: CASSYWRLAGRETQYF. The CDR3 nucleotides read TGTGCCAGCAGTTACTGGAGACTAGCGGGACGGGAGACCCAGTACTTC. The rearrangement joins TRBV6-5 to TRBJ2-5; 11 bases map to TRBD2. V was clipped by 1 base and J by 5 bases; unmatched bases: 6. The CDR3 extends over 16 amino acids. Germline CDR1 is MNHEY and CDR2 is SVGAGI.

The chain combines TRBV9 with TRBJ2-3; D is perhaps TRBD1 (5 bases). This CDR3 is built from 13 residues. The ends were cut back, 0 bases at V and 4 bases at J, with 6 bases in the middle. The germline V gene has CDR1 SGDLS and CDR2 YYNGEE. The CDR3 protein is CASSVAGPDTQYF. CDR3 in DNA: TGTGCCAGCAGCGTAGCAGGGCCAGATACGCAGTATTTT.

The CDR3 protein is CASSLGGKNTEAFF. CDR3 DNA: TGCGCCAGCAGCTTAGGAGGAAAGAACACTGAAGCTTTCTTT. V is TRBV5-1 and J is TRBJ1-1; no reliable D call. The CDR3 loop spans 14 amino acids. Trimming removed 2 bases from V and 1 base from J, with 9 bases in between. The germline CDR1 and CDR2 sequences are SGHRS and YFSETQ.

The genes are TRBV28 and TRBJ1-5; maybe TRBD1 (5 bases). V was shortened by 3 bases and J by 0 bases, with 12 bases between the two germline ends. Germline-derived CDR1 and CDR2 are MDHEN and SYDVKM. The CDR3 is made up of 16 amino acids. CDR3 bases: TGTGCCAGCAGTTTCGCGACAGATTATAGCAATCAGCCCCAGCATTTT. This gives the protein CASSFATDYSNQPQHF.

This clone appeared a single time. Different DNA sequences within this sample yield the same CDR3. The rearrangement joins TRBV28 to TRBJ2-7; weak D call: TRBD2 (6 bases). Germline CDR1 MDHEN, CDR2 SYDVKM. The ends were cut back, 6 bases at V and 0 bases at J, with 6 bases in the middle. The CDR3 runs to 12 residues. CDR3 bases: TGTGCCAGCAGCGGGAGCTCCTACGAGCAGTACTTC. This translates into CASSGSSYEQYF.